This T cell receptor beta chain was sequenced during a study of shared clonotypes between healthy human individuals. For the study at large: A donor's plate count was three for CD4 naive and three for CD4 memory; CD8 naive had two and CD8 memory one.

Measured with immunoSEQ multiplex PCR; TCRdb has only the in-frame clones, and not every one. The sample has about 770,000 clones; just under 75% are singletons. The specimen was memory CD4+ T cells sorted from blood. Subset given: CD45RA-negative fraction. The receptor comes from a woman in her twenties or thirties in good health.

Here the CDR3 DNA reads TGTGCCAGCAGAGAGCGGACTAGCGGGAATCCGTTCTTC. Translation gives CASRERTSGNPFF. The V and J genes are TRBV6-1 and TRBJ2-1; 12 nucleotides align to TRBD2. This CDR3 comprises 13 residues. V lost 6 bases, J lost 15 bases, and 9 bases stayed unmatched. The germline V gene has CDR1 MNHNS and CDR2 SASEGT.